Each of the 31 T cell receptor beta chains below was sequenced from the same sample in a study of blood T cells in healthy people across ages. PCR was performed a second time for roughly 7 to 12 cycles using a sample-barcoded 5' primer and a J-beta primer mix. One entry per CDR3 protein results from TCRdb running MiXCR on the 5' RACE reads. The sample includes some 1,500,000 distinct CDR3 sequences, 42% of them seen just once. Sequences were obtained from blood. These receptors originate from a woman aged 18-30 years in good health.

The chain carries TRBV12-3 or TRBV12-4 and TRBJ1-3; TRBD1 aligns across 7 bases. V lost 6 bases to trimming and J lost 1 base; unmatched junction nucleotides: 6. The CDR3 has 15 amino acids. The CDR3 loop reads CASRATGRSGNTIYF. Here the CDR3 DNA reads TGTGCCAGCAGGGCGACAGGGAGGTCTGGAAACACCATATATTTT.

In its sample, this clonotype was seen once. With a much larger clone just one base away, this may be a read error. This chain links TRBV27 with TRBJ1-2; D is perhaps TRBD1 (6 bases). The CDR3 runs to 13 residues. In germline, CDR1 is MNHEY, CDR2 SMNVEV (reference sequence). The germline V and J ends were trimmed by 5 bases and 8 bases, with 15 bases remaining between them. CDR3 amino acids: CASSVWAGDGYTF. The CDR3 DNA follows: TGTGCCAGCAGTGTATGGGCAGGGGACGGCTACACCTTC.

J is TRBJ1-2 and V is TRBV2; unclear D gene. Germline values: CDR1 SNHLY, CDR2 FYNNEI. Trimming shortened V by 6 bases and J by 5 bases, and 19 bases separated the two germline ends. The CDR3 loop spans 15 amino acids. CDR3 protein: CASSADGLGVYGYTF. In nucleotides, the CDR3 is TGTGCCAGCAGCGCGGATGGGCTAGGCGTTTATGGCTACACCTTC. Together with reference TRBV2 and TRBJ1-2, the CDR3 gives the full variable domain: EPEVTQTPSHQVTQMGQEVILRCVPISNHLYFYWYRQILGQKVEFLVSFYNNEISEKSEIFDDQFSVERPDGSNFTLKIRSTKLEDSAMYFCASSADGLGVYGYTFGSGTRLTVV.

The V and J genes are TRBV5-1 and TRBJ1-2; D remains ambiguous. Germline V lookup: CDR1 SGHRS, CDR2 YFSETQ. The CDR3 length is 14 residues. V dropped 1 base and J dropped 4 bases, with 11 bases sitting between them. The CDR3 nucleotides are TGCGCCAGCAGCTTGAAAGGAGATCCCTATGGCTACACCTTC. This encodes CASSLKGDPYGYTF.

The rearrangement joins TRBV20-1 to TRBJ1-2, with D unclear. V lost 5 bases and J lost 4, with 14 bases in between. The CDR3 contains 13 residues. From germline, CDR1 is DFQATT and CDR2 SNEGSKA (reference sequence). The CDR3 loop reads CSARRADLYGYTF. CDR3 bases: TGCAGTGCTCGAAGGGCGGACCTCTATGGCTACACCTTC.

The CDR3 DNA is TGTGCTAGTGGTTTGGCCGAGCGGGGACGCACAGATACGCAGTATTTT. Its translation is CASGLAERGRTDTQYF. The chain has TRBV12-5 and TRBJ2-3; TRBD2 aligns across 7 bases. The CDR3 extends over 16 amino acids. The J segment lost 1 base and the V segment lost 1 base, leaving 5 bases of the junction unmatched. In germline, CDR1 is LGHNT, CDR2 FRNRAP.

This clonotype was detected only a few times. V usage is TRBV7-9 and J usage is TRBJ2-3; D is uncertain. From germline, CDR1 is SEHNR and CDR2 FQNEAQ (reference sequence). This CDR3 comprises 15 residues. V lost 5 bases to trimming and J lost 6 bases, with 18 bases between them. The CDR3 sequence: CASSRSARSPDTQYF. The CDR3 region has the DNA TGTGCCAGCAGCCGATCCGCCAGGAGCCCTGATACGCAGTATTTT. The full variable domain, with the rest looked up from reference TRBV7-9 and TRBJ2-3, is DTGVSQNPRHKITKRGQNVTFRCDPISEHNRLYWYRQTLGQGPEFLTYFQNEAQLEKSRLLSDRFSAERPKGSFSTLEIQRTEQGDSAMYLCASSRSARSPDTQYFGPGTRLTVL.

The V call is TRBV12-3 or TRBV12-4, the J call TRBJ1-5; 8 positions match TRBD1. V shed 6 bases, J shed 3 bases, and the junction held 7 bases outside the gene matches. CDR3 size: 15 residues. In DNA, the CDR3 is TGTGCCAGCAGGCGGACAGGGTTTCTCAATCAGCCCCAGCATTTT. This sequence encodes CASRRTGFLNQPQHF.

This chain links TRBV20-1 with TRBJ2-1; 8 bases align to TRBD1. The CDR3 runs 14 residues. Germline lookup yields CDR1 DFQATT and CDR2 SNEGSKA (reference sequence). Losses at the gene ends were 5 bases for V and 5 bases for J; bases not matched to a gene: 8. CDR3 sequence reads: CSAWDRIPDNEQFF. The CDR3 DNA is TGCAGTGCTTGGGACAGGATTCCTGACAATGAGCAGTTCTTC.

This clonotype was detected only a few times. The chain recombines TRBV7-2 with TRBJ1-2, with D unclear. CDR3 length: 15 amino acids. Trimming pared 5 bases from V and 4 bases from J, leaving 17 bases between. Looked up from germline, CDR1 is SGHTA and CDR2 is FQGNSA. In DNA, the CDR3 is TGTGCCAGCAGCCCCCGCGAGTTGGGGATCTATGGCTACACCTTC. Translating gives CASSPRELGIYGYTF. Full variable domain (missing parts from reference TRBV7-2 and TRBJ1-2): GAGVSQSPSNKVTEKGKDVELRCDPISGHTALYWYRQSLGQGLEFLIYFQGNSAPDKSGLPSDRFSAERTGGSVSTLTIQRTQQEDSAVYLCASSPRELGIYGYTFGSGTRLTVV.

V is TRBV2 and J is TRBJ2-1; 9 bases are a match to TRBD2. Trimming removed 6 bases from V and 8 bases from J; junction bases left unmatched: 11. Germline CDR1 reads SNHLY; CDR2 reads FYNNEI. This CDR3 contains 15 residues. CDR3 sequence (DNA): TGTGCCAGCAGCCTTGGAGCGGGAGGTAGTGATGAGCAGTTCTTC. This codes for CASSLGAGGSDEQFF.

The DNA of the CDR3 is TGCAGTGCTACTGGACTAGCGGGGTTTCTCGAGCAGTACTTC. Translation gives CSATGLAGFLEQYF. The J gene is TRBJ2-5, the V gene TRBV20-1, with TRBD2 matching over 12 bases. The DNA end lines up better with TRBJ2-7; the J call may be wrong. The germline gives CDR1 DFQATT, CDR2 SNEGSKA (reference sequence). CDR3 size: 14 residues.

This clonotype was picked up a small number of times. The CDR3 DNA reads TGTGCCACCAGCTCCAGGTGGACTGAAGCTTTCTTT. As protein: CATSSRWTEAFF. The chain joins TRBV15 to TRBJ1-1; no clear D gene. The V and J ends lost 5 bases and 5 bases respectively, with 9 bases between them. CDR3 length equals 12 residues. Germline V lookup: CDR1 LNHNV, CDR2 YYDKDF (reference sequence).

The genes are TRBV20-1 and TRBJ2-7; 11 bases map to TRBD2. The germline V gene has CDR1 DFQATT and CDR2 SNEGSKA (reference sequence). The CDR3 is 14 amino acids. The V segment lost 6 bases and the J segment 4 bases; nucleotides outside the gene matches: 8. As DNA, the CDR3 is TGCAGTGCACCGACTAGCGGGGCTCATTACGAGCAGTACTTC. Protein: CSAPTSGAHYEQYF.

The V call is TRBV2, the J call TRBJ1-2; the match to TRBD1 covers 7 bases. Germline V gene sequence: CDR1 SNHLY, CDR2 FYNNEI. V lost 6 bases, J lost 3 bases, and 1 base stayed unmatched. CDR3 length equals 12 residues. CDR3 sequence: CASRTGYYGYTF. The DNA for the CDR3 is TGTGCCAGCAGGACAGGGTACTATGGCTACACCTTC.

This chain uses TRBV7-9 with TRBJ2-3; no reliable D call. V was cut by 7 bases and J by 0 bases, with 14 bases left in between. Germline CDR1 is SEHNR and CDR2 is FQNEAQ (reference sequence). The CDR3 runs 15 residues. CDR3 nucleotide sequence: TGTGCCAGCAACACCGGCTGGTCTAGCACAGATACGCAGTATTTT. Its protein product is CASNTGWSSTDTQYF.

The CDR3 here is CASINFAGTDLQETQYF. CDR3 sequence (DNA): TGTGCCAGCATCAACTTTGCCGGGACAGATCTTCAAGAGACCCAGTACTTC. V usage is TRBV6-6 and J usage is TRBJ2-5; TRBD1 matches 7 bases. The CDR3 runs 17 residues. The V gene's germline CDR1 is MNHNY and CDR2 SVGAGI (reference sequence). V shed 7 bases and J 2 bases; nucleotides not matched to a gene: 16.

This clonotype was picked up many times. The chain joins TRBV18 to TRBJ2-1; D is perhaps TRBD2 (6 bases). Germline CDR1 is KGHSH and CDR2 is LQKENI. The CDR3 runs to 14 residues. With 0 bases removed from V and 8 bases from J, the gap between germline ends came to 11 bases. This CDR3 reads CASSPPLAFDEQFF. The CDR3 DNA sequence: TGTGCCAGCTCACCACCACTAGCTTTCGATGAGCAGTTCTTC.

The rearrangement uses TRBV6-2 or TRBV6-3 and TRBJ1-1; D unclear. CDR1 is MNHEY, CDR2 SVGEGT, per germline. The CDR3 length is 14 residues. V was shortened by 5 bases and J by 0 bases, with 10 bases between the two germline ends. CDR3 sequence reads: CASSQNRLNTEAFF. CDR3 bases: TGTGCCAGCAGTCAGAACCGCCTGAACACTGAAGCTTTCTTT.

This clonotype was seen more than once but under ten times. The chain joins TRBV5-4 to TRBJ2-1, with D tentatively TRBD2 (5 bases). CDR1 SGHNT and CDR2 YYREEE come from the germline V gene (reference sequence). With 1 base removed from V and 5 bases from J, the gap between germline ends came to 16 bases. The length of the CDR3 is 16 residues. The CDR3 spells CASSLFVGITNNEQFF. CDR3 bases: TGTGCCAGCAGCTTGTTTGTCGGGATAACCAACAATGAGCAGTTCTTC.

The chain is built from TRBV11-1 and TRBJ2-1; D possibly uses TRBD1 or TRBD2 (5 bases each). Germline V CDR1 and CDR2: SGHAT, FQDESV (reference sequence). The V end lost 5 bases, the J end lost 9 bases, and 14 bases lay between the germline ends. This CDR3 region has 13 residues. This chain's CDR3 is CASSGDGRAEQFF. The CDR3 DNA reads TGTGCCAGCAGCGGGGACGGCAGGGCTGAGCAGTTCTTC.

Notes on this clonotype: One junction end does not reproduce the germline sequence, and a read error may be involved. The V call is TRBV2, the J call TRBJ2-7; the D is unclear. Gene TRBJ2-4 matches the end of the DNA better, so the J call may be wrong. The germline V gene has CDR1 SNHLY and CDR2 FYNNEI. This CDR3 contains 15 residues. In DNA, the CDR3 is TGTACCAGCAGTGAAGAGATAGGAGCCAAAAACATTCAGTACTTC. This translates into CTSSEEIGAKNIQYF.

The rearrangement joins TRBV19 to TRBJ1-1; D gene unclear. V was cut by 10 bases and J by 0 bases, with 15 bases left in between. Per germline, CDR1 LNHDA and CDR2 SQIVND (reference sequence). This CDR3 comprises 14 residues. The CDR3 sequence: CAIRANWMNTEAFF. The DNA for the CDR3 is TGTGCCATAAGGGCCAACTGGATGAACACTGAAGCTTTCTTT.

The chain links TRBV4-1 to TRBJ2-7; 8 bases are shared with TRBD1. V trimming: 0 bases; J trimming: 6 bases; junction bases outside the gene matches: 7. The CDR3 has 15 residues. From germline, CDR1 is MGHRA and CDR2 YSYEKL. The CDR3 bases are TGCGCCAGCAGCCAAGATACGGACAGGGCCTCCGAGCAGTACTTC. The encoded protein is CASSQDTDRASEQYF.

This rearrangement joins TRBV4-3 to TRBJ2-3; 7 positions agree with TRBD2. V was clipped by 4 bases and J by 10 bases; unmatched bases: 14. The germline V gene encodes CDR1 LGHNA and CDR2 YSLEER. The CDR3 spans 15 residues. Written as DNA, the CDR3 is TGCGCCAGCAGCCCCTTTGCAGCGGGGACGCCCCCGCAGTATTTT. It translates to CASSPFAAGTPPQYF.

This clonotype was seen more than once but under ten times. The chain has TRBV4-2 and TRBJ1-6; 12 bases match TRBD1. After removal of 3 bases from V and 7 bases from J, the junction contained 4 bases not matched to a gene. CDR3 length equals 16 residues. Germline CDR1 reads LGHNA; CDR2 reads YNFKEQ. The CDR3 reads CASSQGTGGWNSPLHF. CDR3 coding DNA: TGTGCCAGCAGCCAGGGGACAGGGGGCTGGAATTCACCCCTCCACTTT.

The chain combines TRBV7-2 with TRBJ2-7; D remains ambiguous. Germline CDR1 and CDR2: SGHTA and FQGNSA. Trimming took off 3 bases at V and 1 base at J, with 13 bases between the two ends. The CDR3 is made up of 15 amino acids. CDR3 loop: CASSFSGRWSYEQYF. The DNA of the CDR3 is TGTGCCAGCAGCTTTTCTGGCAGGTGGTCCTACGAGCAGTACTTC.

This clonotype showed up just a few times. This sequence joins TRBV7-9 and TRBJ1-5; TRBD1 is a possible D gene (5 bases). The CDR3 totals 12 residues. The V and J ends lost 6 bases and 7 bases respectively, with 10 bases between them. CDR1 and CDR2 from the germline V gene are SEHNR and FQNEAQ (reference sequence). The CDR3 loop is CASSGGTQPQHF. Here the CDR3 DNA reads TGTGCCAGCAGTGGCGGGACGCAGCCCCAGCATTTT.

The chain uses TRBV29-1 and TRBJ2-5, with D possibly matching TRBD1 (6 bases). The CDR3 runs 14 residues. Per germline, CDR1 SQVTM and CDR2 ANQGSEA. Trimming removed 5 bases from V and 11 bases from J, with 24 bases in between. CDR3 loop: CSVNPGQDYNEQYF. In nucleotides, the CDR3 is TGCAGCGTTAACCCGGGACAAGATTACAATGAGCAGTACTTC.

This chain uses TRBV15 with TRBJ2-1; tentative D call: TRBD1 (5 bases). V was clipped by 5 bases and J by 5 bases, with 19 bases between them. The length of the CDR3 is 16 residues. CDR1 and CDR2 (germline): LNHNV, YYDKDF (reference sequence). This CDR3 is CATSLDGVLRDNEQFF. The CDR3 nucleotides are TGTGCCACCAGCCTAGATGGGGTACTCAGGGACAATGAGCAGTTCTTC.

The chain carries TRBV12-3 or TRBV12-4 and TRBJ2-1; no reliable D call. The ends were cut back, 5 bases at V and 8 bases at J, with 13 bases in the middle. The CDR3 is 13 residues long. CDR3 loop: CASSPSSWDEQFF. CDR3 coding DNA: TGTGCCAGCAGTCCCAGCTCCTGGGATGAGCAGTTCTTC.